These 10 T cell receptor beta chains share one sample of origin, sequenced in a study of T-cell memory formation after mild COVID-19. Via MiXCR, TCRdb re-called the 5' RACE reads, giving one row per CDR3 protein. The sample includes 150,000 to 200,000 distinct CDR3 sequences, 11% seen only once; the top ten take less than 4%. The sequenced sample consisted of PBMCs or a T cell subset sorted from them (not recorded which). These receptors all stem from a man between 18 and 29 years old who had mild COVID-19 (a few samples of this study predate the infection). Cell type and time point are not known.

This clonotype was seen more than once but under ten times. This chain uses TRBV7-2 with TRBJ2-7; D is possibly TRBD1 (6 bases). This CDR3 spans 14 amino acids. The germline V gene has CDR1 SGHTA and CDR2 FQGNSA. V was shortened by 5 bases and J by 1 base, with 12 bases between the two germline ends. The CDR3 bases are TGTGCCAGCAGCCTTCCCGGACAGTCCTACGAGCAGTACGTC. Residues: CASSLPGQSYEQYV.

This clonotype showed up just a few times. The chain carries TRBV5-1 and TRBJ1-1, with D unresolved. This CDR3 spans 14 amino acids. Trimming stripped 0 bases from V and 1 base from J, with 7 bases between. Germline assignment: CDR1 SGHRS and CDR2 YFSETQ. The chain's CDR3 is CASSLEVRNTEAFF. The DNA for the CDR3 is TGCGCCAGCAGCTTGGAGGTTCGGAACACTGAAGCTTTCTTT. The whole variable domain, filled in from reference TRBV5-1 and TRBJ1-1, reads KAGVTQTPRYLIKTRGQQVTLSCSPISGHRSVSWYQQTPGQGLQFLFEYFSETQRNKGNFPGRFSGRQFSNSRSEMNVSTLELGDSALYLCASSLEVRNTEAFFGQGTRLTVV.

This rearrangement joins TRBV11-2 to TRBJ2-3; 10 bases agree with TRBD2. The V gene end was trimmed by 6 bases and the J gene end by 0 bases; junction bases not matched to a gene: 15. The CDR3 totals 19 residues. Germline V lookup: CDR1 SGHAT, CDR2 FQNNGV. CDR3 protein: CASSRQRAGGRSSTDTQYF. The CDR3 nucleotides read TGTGCCAGCAGTCGTCAGCGAGCGGGGGGGCGAAGCAGCACAGATACGCAGTATTTT.

The DNA for the CDR3 is TGCAGCGTGAGAAAACAGGGAGGGAGCACTGAAGCTTTCTTT. It codes for CSVRKQGGSTEAFF. The chain combines TRBV29-1 with TRBJ1-1; weak D call: TRBD1 (6 bases). The length of the CDR3 is 14 residues. The V gene lost 6 bases and the J gene lost 4 bases, with 18 bases spanning the gap. CDR1 SQVTM and CDR2 ANQGSEA come from the germline V gene.

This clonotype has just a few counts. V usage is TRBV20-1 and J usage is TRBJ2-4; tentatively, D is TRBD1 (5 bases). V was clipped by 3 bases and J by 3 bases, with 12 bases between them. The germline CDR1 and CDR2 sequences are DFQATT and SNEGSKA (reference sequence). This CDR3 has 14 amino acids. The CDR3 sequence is CSASRVSDKNIQYF. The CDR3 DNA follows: TGCAGTGCTAGCAGGGTCAGCGACAAAAACATTCAGTACTTC.

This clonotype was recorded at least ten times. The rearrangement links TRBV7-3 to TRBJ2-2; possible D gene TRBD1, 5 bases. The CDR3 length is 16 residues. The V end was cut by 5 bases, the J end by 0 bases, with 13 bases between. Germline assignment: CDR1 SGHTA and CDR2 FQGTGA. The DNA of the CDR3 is TGTGCCAGCAGCCCCTTTACGACAGCGAACACCGGGGAGCTGTTTTTT. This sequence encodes CASSPFTTANTGELFF. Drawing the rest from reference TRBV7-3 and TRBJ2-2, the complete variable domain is GAGVSQTPSNKVTEKGKYVELRCDPISGHTALYWYRQSLGQGPEFLIYFQGTGAADDSGLPNDRFFAVRPEGSVSTLKIQRTERGDSAVYLCASSPFTTANTGELFFGEGSRLTVL.

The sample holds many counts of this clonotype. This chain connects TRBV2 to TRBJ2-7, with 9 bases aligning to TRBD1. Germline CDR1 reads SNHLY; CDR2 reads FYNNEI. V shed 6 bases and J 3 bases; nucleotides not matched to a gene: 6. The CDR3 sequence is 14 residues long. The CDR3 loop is CASSPGTGYYEQYV. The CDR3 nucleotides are TGTGCCAGCAGCCCCGGGACAGGGTACTACGAGCAGTACGTC.

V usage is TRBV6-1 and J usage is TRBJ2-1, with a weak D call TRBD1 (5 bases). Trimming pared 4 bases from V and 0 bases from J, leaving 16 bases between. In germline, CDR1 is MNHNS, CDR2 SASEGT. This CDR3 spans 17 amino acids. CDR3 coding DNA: TGTGCCAGCAGTGGTCAGGGCCCTATTAGCTCCTACAATGAGCAGTTCTTC. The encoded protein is CASSGQGPISSYNEQFF.

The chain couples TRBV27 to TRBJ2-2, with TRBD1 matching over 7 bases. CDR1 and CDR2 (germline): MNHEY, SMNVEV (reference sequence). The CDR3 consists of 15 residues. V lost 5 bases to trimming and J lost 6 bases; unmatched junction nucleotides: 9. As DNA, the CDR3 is TGTGCCAGCAGTCTTGACAGGGCGGTAGCCGGGGAGCTGTTTTTT. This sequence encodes CASSLDRAVAGELFF.

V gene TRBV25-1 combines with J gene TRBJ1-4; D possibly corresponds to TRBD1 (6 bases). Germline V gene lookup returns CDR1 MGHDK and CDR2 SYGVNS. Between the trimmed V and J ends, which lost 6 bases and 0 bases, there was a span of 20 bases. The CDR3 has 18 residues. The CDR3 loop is CASSLLQGGPTTNEKLFF. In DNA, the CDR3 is TGTGCCAGCAGCCTCCTCCAAGGGGGGCCGACAACTAATGAAAAACTGTTTTTT.